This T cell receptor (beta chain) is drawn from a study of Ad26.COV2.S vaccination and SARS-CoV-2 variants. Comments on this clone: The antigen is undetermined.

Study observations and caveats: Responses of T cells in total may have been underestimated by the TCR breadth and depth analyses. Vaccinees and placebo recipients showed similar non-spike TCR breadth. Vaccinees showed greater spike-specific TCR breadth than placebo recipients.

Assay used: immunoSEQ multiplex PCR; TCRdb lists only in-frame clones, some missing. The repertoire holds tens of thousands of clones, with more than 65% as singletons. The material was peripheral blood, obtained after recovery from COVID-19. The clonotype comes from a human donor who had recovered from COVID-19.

The CDR3 DNA follows: TGTGCCAGCAGTGAAGACAGGGTAAGGGAGACCCAGTACTTC. Translated, it gives CASSEDRVRETQYF. J is TRBJ2-5 and V is TRBV6-1; D possibly corresponds to TRBD1 (6 bases). Trimming removed 1 base at V and 5 bases at J, with 11 bases between. This CDR3 comprises 14 residues. Germline V gives CDR1 MNHNS, CDR2 SASEGT.